Following are 13 T cell receptor beta chains from one sample sequenced in a study of T cell responses to AZD1222 COVID-19 vaccine. Method: immunoSEQ multiplex PCR; TCRdb's copy keeps in-frame clones and lacks some. The sample records about 90,000 clones, 75% to 90% being singletons. The sample consisted of peripheral blood, taken 28 days after the second AZD1222 dose. The receptors were sampled from an adult who received the AZD1222 COVID-19 vaccine.

This clone has a single count. The gene calls are TRBV7-2 and TRBJ2-5; TRBD2 matches 7 bases. J gave up 5 bases and V 1 base, and 4 bases lay outside the gene matches. The germline V gene encodes CDR1 SGHTA and CDR2 FQGNSA. The CDR3 spans 14 residues. The CDR3 region has the DNA TGTGCCAGCAGCTTAGGGGGGGGTGTCGAGACCCAGTACTTC. The encoded protein is CASSLGGGVETQYF.

This sequence joins TRBV28 and TRBJ1-2; D is possibly TRBD1 (6 bases). The CDR3 runs 13 residues. Trimming stripped 8 bases from V and 5 bases from J, with 15 bases between. Germline assignment: CDR1 MDHEN and CDR2 SYDVKM. The CDR3 coding sequence is TGTGCCAGCGAAGGGGGGGCAGCGTATGGCTACACCTTC. Its translation is CASEGGAAYGYTF.

The DNA of the CDR3 is TGCAGCGTTACTGGTGGGCAGGAGACCCAGTACTTC. It specifies CSVTGGQETQYF. This sequence joins TRBV29-1 and TRBJ2-5; D ambiguous. Looked up from germline, CDR1 is SQVTM and CDR2 is ANQGSEA. Trimming shortened V by 5 bases and J by 5 bases, and 12 bases separated the two germline ends. The CDR3 sequence is 12 residues long.

CDR3 residues: CASSTTGGAGTEAFF. The CDR3 DNA reads as TGTGCCAGCAGTACGACAGGGGGCGCAGGCACTGAAGCTTTCTTT. V gene TRBV28 combines with J gene TRBJ1-1; 10 bases fit TRBD1. Germline CDR1 is MDHEN and CDR2 is SYDVKM. CDR3 size: 15 residues. V trimming: 5 bases; J trimming: 4 bases; junction bases outside the gene matches: 7.

The chain joins TRBV27 to TRBJ1-2; 8 bases map to TRBD1. Germline trimming cut 3 bases from V and 8 bases from J; bases unmatched to any gene: 8. The length of the CDR3 is 14 residues. CDR1 MNHEY and CDR2 SMNVEV come from the germline V gene (reference sequence). CDR3 bases: TGTGCCAGCAGTTTGGGTGGGGCAGGGGGCGGCTACACCTTC. This encodes CASSLGGAGGGYTF.

This chain connects TRBV6-5 to TRBJ1-1; D gene unclear. The V end was cut by 7 bases, the J end by 0 bases, with 15 bases between. Looked up from germline, CDR1 is MNHEY and CDR2 is SVGAGI. The CDR3 is 15 amino acids. Here the CDR3 reads CASNRPPWMNTEAFF. The CDR3 DNA follows: TGTGCCAGCAACCGGCCCCCCTGGATGAACACTGAAGCTTTCTTT.

The V gene is TRBV18, the J gene TRBJ2-2; D uncertain. The V gene lost 1 base and the J gene lost 4 bases, with 13 bases spanning the gap. The CDR3 loop spans 16 amino acids. Germline V gene data show CDR1 as KGHSH and CDR2 as LQKENI. The CDR3 loop reads CASSPQALPGTGELFF. The CDR3 coding sequence is TGTGCCAGCTCACCACAGGCCTTACCAGGCACCGGGGAGCTGTTTTTT.

The rearrangement uses TRBV7-3 and TRBJ1-1; 8 bases are a match to TRBD1. The CDR3 totals 15 residues. V shed 5 bases and J 0 bases; nucleotides not matched to a gene: 5. The V gene's germline CDR1 is SGHTA and CDR2 FQGTGA. This CDR3 is CASSPTGALNTEAFF. DNA of the CDR3: TGTGCCAGCAGCCCGACAGGGGCGCTGAACACTGAAGCTTTCTTT.

The chain uses TRBV20-1 and TRBJ2-1, with 9 bases identical to TRBD1. V trimming: 3 bases; J trimming: 9 bases; junction bases outside the gene matches: 6. Per the germline V gene, CDR1 is DFQATT and CDR2 is SNEGSKA (reference sequence). The CDR3 loop spans 13 amino acids. Here the CDR3 DNA reads TGCAGTGCTAGTCCGGGACAGGGTGGTGAGCAGTTCTTC. This translates into CSASPGQGGEQFF.

This chain connects TRBV25-1 to TRBJ1-3; perhaps TRBD1 as D (5 bases). The CDR3 is 14 amino acids. Per the germline V gene, CDR1 is MGHDK and CDR2 is SYGVNS. Trimming removed 8 bases from V and 6 bases from J, with 17 bases in between. The CDR3 region is CASEGVNKENTIYF. The CDR3 region has the DNA TGTGCCAGCGAAGGGGTAAACAAGGAAAACACCATATATTTT.

The genes are TRBV18 and TRBJ1-4, with 7 bases lining up with TRBD1. Germline assignment: CDR1 KGHSH and CDR2 LQKENI. The CDR3 sequence is 17 residues long. V dropped 0 bases and J dropped 0; count of bases not matched to a gene: 4. In nucleotides, the CDR3 is TGTGCCAGCTCACCACCATTAACAGGGGCAACTAATGAAAAACTGTTTTTT. It specifies CASSPPLTGATNEKLFF.

The chain has TRBV2 and TRBJ1-1; no clear D. The V end lost 5 bases, the J end lost 1 base, and 8 bases lay between the germline ends. Germline V CDR1 and CDR2: SNHLY, FYNNEI. CDR3 length equals 13 residues. CDR3 bases: TGTGCCAGCAGTTATGAAGGGAACACTGAAGCTTTCTTT. Residues: CASSYEGNTEAFF.

This clone was counted between two and nine times. The sample holds other DNA sequences that translate to the same CDR3. The chain employs TRBV12-3 or TRBV12-4 and TRBJ2-3, with D uncertain. This CDR3 is 11 amino acids long. The ends were cut back, 6 bases at V and 2 bases at J, with 3 bases in the middle. CDR3: CASRLTDTQYF. The CDR3, as DNA: TGTGCCAGCAGGCTCACAGATACGCAGTATTTT.